The clone carrying this T cell receptor beta chain was observed at least ten times. Its cognate antigen is unknown. The source of the sample is a study of T cell repertoires in cytomegalovirus infection. Study summary: Selection of CMV epitopes for the study included recently identified HLA-C-restricted and well-studied HLA-B-restricted ones. An indication of both CMV infection and matching HLA type came from public TCR beta signatures.

TCRdb re-derived calls from the reads in MiXCR, one entry per CDR3 protein. The top ten clones hold around 14% of a sample with about 770,000 distinct CDR3 sequences, about 29% of them seen once. General study findings and limits: The response measured ex vivo was dominated by TCR beta clonotypes (HLA-C-restricted and CMV-specific). Of the TCR beta families, the public ones yielded a cumulative frequency that identified carriers of CMV plus the relevant HLA.

The clonotype originates from a human donor in good health (CMV status not recorded). Some clones in this sample may be carry-over from other donors' samples. The source was cultured CD8+ T cells from PBMCs, collected from culture after CMV antigen stimulation.

This chain's CDR3 is CASSPQLEGLSYSGANVLTF. In DNA, the CDR3 is TGTGCCAGCAGTCCCCAGCTTGAAGGGTTGTCTTACTCTGGGGCCAACGTCCTGACTTTC. The chain combines TRBV12-3 or TRBV12-4 with TRBJ2-6; D is undetermined. The CDR3 is 20 amino acids. V dropped 5 bases and J dropped 0 bases, with 23 bases sitting between them.